Given below is one T cell receptor (beta chain) in context. CDR1 and CDR2 from the germline V gene are MNHNS and SASEGT. The CDR3 length is 16 residues. The V segment lost 2 bases and the J segment 3 bases; nucleotides outside the gene matches: 10. Only in-frame clones appear in the TCRdb table, and some are missing; sequencing was by immunoSEQ multiplex PCR. The sample contains 65,000 to 90,000 clones, 70% to 85% of which appear only once. This specimen belongs to a study of blood T cell repertoires in COVID-19. The TCR was taken from a man aged 55-75 years with active or convalescent COVID-19. The V and J genes are TRBV6-1 and TRBJ2-7; 7 bases map to TRBD2. The sequenced sample consisted of peripheral blood. The CDR3 coding sequence is TGTGCCAGCAGTGAACAGGCTAGCGGAGCTCTCTACGAGCAGTACTTC. It codes for CASSEQASGALYEQYF.